The T cell receptor beta chain under discussion was sequenced for a study of blood T cell repertoires in COVID-19. TCRdb's table, derived via immunoSEQ multiplex PCR, lists solely in-frame clones and lacks some. The profile shows about 47,000 clones, approximately 84% of them singletons. The CDR3 is made up of 18 amino acids. V lost 1 base and J lost 2; bases outside the gene matches: 8. The germline V gene encodes CDR1 SGHAT and CDR2 FQNNGV. Sequences were obtained from peripheral blood. The sequence was obtained from a man over 45 with acute or convalescent COVID-19. The rearrangement links TRBV11-2 to TRBJ2-5; 12 nucleotides align to TRBD2. CDR3 in amino acids: CASSLALAGGPGQETQYF. For the CDR3, the DNA is TGTGCCAGCAGCTTAGCGCTAGCGGGGGGGCCGGGGCAAGAGACCCAGTACTTC.